These T cell receptor beta chains were read from a single sample in a study of neurological immune-mediated disorders. One entry per CDR3 protein results from TCRdb running MiXCR on the 5' RACE reads. The sample records approximately 49,000 distinct CDR3 sequences, 9% to 10% being singletons. What was sequenced was PBMCs. Every receptor here comes from a woman in her forties in good health. Both conserved end residues are part of each CDR3.

CDR3 length: 11; J gene: TRBJ2-5; V gene: TRBV20-1; CDR3 protein: CSARDLETQYF
CDR3 length: 14; J gene: TRBJ2-7; V gene: TRBV27; CDR3 protein: CASSVETGGREQYF
CDR3 length: 16; J gene: TRBJ2-1; V gene: TRBV6-5; CDR3 protein: CASRGFLAGEYNEQFF
CDR3 length: 13; J gene: TRBJ2-1; V gene: TRBV12-3/TRBV12-4; CDR3 protein: CASSLGGRNEQFF
CDR3 length: 15; J gene: TRBJ2-1; V gene: TRBV4-3; CDR3 protein: CASSPGIMEGGEQFF
CDR3 length: 13; J gene: TRBJ2-4; V gene: TRBV24-1; CDR3 protein: CATSPSGGYIQYF
CDR3 length: 14; J gene: TRBJ1-1; V gene: TRBV12-3/TRBV12-4; CDR3 protein: CASSPRGRWAEAFF
CDR3 length: 14; J gene: TRBJ1-1; V gene: TRBV6-5; CDR3 protein: CASSSGFADTEAFF
CDR3 length: 13; J gene: TRBJ2-1; V gene: TRBV6-2/TRBV6-3; CDR3 protein: CASSILAGVPPFF
CDR3 length: 15; J gene: TRBJ2-1; V gene: TRBV20-1; CDR3 protein: CSAAGLAGSYNEQFF
CDR3 length: 14; J gene: TRBJ2-1; V gene: TRBV5-1; CDR3 protein: CASSFPAGGDEQFF
CDR3 length: 13; J gene: TRBJ2-2; V gene: TRBV7-2; CDR3 protein: CASSLRDTGELFF
CDR3 length: 16; J gene: TRBJ2-2; V gene: TRBV7-6; CDR3 protein: CASSPNGATNTGELFF
CDR3 length: 14; J gene: TRBJ2-2; V gene: TRBV9; CDR3 protein: CASSVPPNTGELFF
CDR3 length: 13; J gene: TRBJ2-2; V gene: TRBV5-6; CDR3 protein: CASSTTVFGELFF
CDR3 length: 14; J gene: TRBJ2-3; V gene: TRBV9; CDR3 protein: CASSVGGEADTQYF
CDR3 length: 15; J gene: TRBJ1-1; V gene: TRBV7-2; CDR3 protein: CASSLETGTGAEAFF
CDR3 length: 16; J gene: TRBJ2-4; V gene: TRBV7-2; CDR3 protein: CASRAGPVGAKNIQYF
CDR3 length: 16; J gene: TRBJ2-1; V gene: TRBV7-3; CDR3 protein: CASSPSPLAGGNEQFF
CDR3 length: 15; J gene: TRBJ2-1; V gene: TRBV4-3; CDR3 protein: CASSQGLAESYEQFF
CDR3 length: 12; J gene: TRBJ2-2; V gene: TRBV12-3/TRBV12-4; CDR3 protein: CASSPSTGELFF
CDR3 length: 13; J gene: TRBJ1-2; V gene: TRBV6-5; CDR3 protein: CASREQGPAGYTF
CDR3 length: 16; J gene: TRBJ2-7; V gene: TRBV7-8; CDR3 protein: CASSLGYDRDDYEQYF
CDR3 length: 15; J gene: TRBJ2-2; V gene: TRBV12-3/TRBV12-4; CDR3 protein: CASSLRDPNSGELFF
CDR3 length: 15; J gene: TRBJ1-1; V gene: TRBV24-1; CDR3 protein: CATSDSGQVNTEAFF
CDR3 length: 16; J gene: TRBJ2-3; V gene: TRBV5-4; CDR3 protein: CASSLDSGGITDTQYF
CDR3 length: 14; J gene: TRBJ1-1; V gene: TRBV12-3/TRBV12-4; CDR3 protein: CASSPAPGETEAFF
CDR3 length: 13; J gene: TRBJ1-5; V gene: TRBV5-1; CDR3 protein: CASSLGLNQPQHF
CDR3 length: 13; J gene: TRBJ2-7; V gene: TRBV5-1; CDR3 protein: CASGTGQAYEQYF
CDR3 length: 13; J gene: TRBJ1-2; V gene: TRBV20-1; CDR3 protein: CSSLHRVDYGYTF
CDR3 length: 13; J gene: TRBJ2-2; V gene: TRBV27; CDR3 protein: CASSFRDTGELFF
CDR3 length: 14; J gene: TRBJ1-3; V gene: TRBV6-5; CDR3 protein: CASSYGNSGNTIYF
CDR3 length: 12; J gene: TRBJ2-3; V gene: TRBV6-1; CDR3 protein: CASSDYETAEHF